These T cell receptor beta chains were read from a single sample in a study of cytomegalovirus exposure and HLA in healthy donors. Profiling relied on immunoSEQ multiplex PCR, and the TCRdb table lists in-frame clones only, not all of them. The table lists around 150,000 clones, around four fifths of them singletons. The source material was PBMCs. The source is a boy between 2 and 15 years old in good health and CMV-seronegative. Both conserved end residues are part of each CDR3. The order of the fields is J gene, clone size, D gene, V gene, CDR3 DNA, CDR3 protein. The D gene is left open where the match is weak. For some rows the clone size is stated as once, few or many, or as a class when expanded; others skip it.

J gene: TRBJ2-7; clone size: NA; D gene: NA; V gene: TRBV18; CDR3 DNA: TGTGCCAGCTCACGAGGCCCGTTATCCTACGAGCAGTACTTC; CDR3 protein: CASSRGPLSYEQYF
J gene: TRBJ1-2; clone size: NA; D gene: TRBD1; V gene: TRBV2; CDR3 DNA: TGTGCCAGCTATCACTGGACAGGGAGGCCTTCCTATGGCTACACCTTC; CDR3 protein: CASYHWTGRPSYGYTF
J gene: TRBJ2-7; clone size: NA; D gene: NA; V gene: TRBV4-2; CDR3 DNA: TGTGCCAGCAGCCAAGGTACGGAGTCAGCCGCCTACGAGCAGTACTTC; CDR3 protein: CASSQGTESAAYEQYF
J gene: TRBJ2-5; clone size: NA; D gene: TRBD1; V gene: TRBV13; CDR3 DNA: TGTGCCAGCAGCTTAAGGGGGCGCCCTAAAGAGACCCAGTACTTC; CDR3 protein: CASSLRGRPKETQYF
J gene: TRBJ2-3; clone size: NA; D gene: TRBD2; V gene: TRBV6-5; CDR3 DNA: TGTGCCAGCAGTCCTCGGACTAGCGGCACAGATACGCAGTATTTT; CDR3 protein: CASSPRTSGTDTQYF
J gene: TRBJ1-3; clone size: once; D gene: TRBD1; V gene: TRBV30; CDR3 DNA: TGTGCCTGGAGTGACCCTAGGTTCTTCGACAGGGATGAAAACACCATATATTTT; CDR3 protein: CAWSDPRFFDRDENTIYF
J gene: TRBJ2-4; clone size: NA; D gene: TRBD2; V gene: TRBV4-1; CDR3 DNA: TGCGCCAGCAGCCAGGGGACTAGCGGAAACATTCAGTACTTC; CDR3 protein: CASSQGTSGNIQYF
J gene: TRBJ2-7; clone size: NA; D gene: TRBD2; V gene: TRBV2; CDR3 DNA: TGTGCCAGCCGCGGGGGTTCCTACGAGCAGTACTTC; CDR3 protein: CASRGGSYEQYF
J gene: TRBJ1-2; clone size: NA; D gene: TRBD1; V gene: TRBV4-2; CDR3 DNA: TGTGCCAGCAGCCAAACGACCAGGGGGCGGGGGAACTATGGCTACACCTTC; CDR3 protein: CASSQTTRGRGNYGYTF
J gene: TRBJ2-7; clone size: NA; D gene: NA; V gene: TRBV18; CDR3 DNA: TGTGCCAGCTCACCGGCCGGGACATCGGAGCAGTACTTC; CDR3 protein: CASSPAGTSEQYF
J gene: TRBJ2-7; clone size: NA; D gene: TRBD1; V gene: TRBV5-1; CDR3 DNA: TGCGCCAGCTCCGGATGGATCGGGACAGACTACGAGCAGTACTTC; CDR3 protein: CASSGWIGTDYEQYF
J gene: TRBJ1-5; clone size: NA; D gene: NA; V gene: TRBV30; CDR3 DNA: TGTGCCTGGAGTGTAACACAGAATCAGCCCCAGCATTTT; CDR3 protein: CAWSVTQNQPQHF
J gene: TRBJ1-2; clone size: NA; D gene: TRBD1; V gene: TRBV10-3; CDR3 DNA: TGTGCCATCAGTATAGACAGGGGTCTTTCCCTTGGCTACACCTTC; CDR3 protein: CAISIDRGLSLGYTF
J gene: TRBJ2-5; clone size: NA; D gene: TRBD1; V gene: TRBV9; CDR3 DNA: TGTGCCAGCAGCGTAGGAGGACAGGGGGGCGAGACCCAGTACTTC; CDR3 protein: CASSVGGQGGETQYF
J gene: TRBJ1-5; clone size: NA; D gene: NA; V gene: TRBV6-5; CDR3 DNA: TGTGCCAGCAGTTATAATAGCAATCAGCCCCAGCATTTT; CDR3 protein: CASSYNSNQPQHF
J gene: TRBJ1-1; clone size: few; D gene: TRBD1; V gene: TRBV6-1; CDR3 DNA: TGTGCCAGCAGTGTTGCGGCAGGGGGAGTCGGCACTGAAGCTTTCTTT; CDR3 protein: CASSVAAGGVGTEAFF
J gene: TRBJ1-4; clone size: NA; D gene: NA; V gene: TRBV5-1; CDR3 DNA: TGCGCCAGCAGCTTGTCCCGTAATGAAAAACTGTTTTTT; CDR3 protein: CASSLSRNEKLFF
J gene: TRBJ2-5; clone size: NA; D gene: TRBD1; V gene: TRBV7-2; CDR3 DNA: TGTGCCAGCAGCTTGGTGAGAATAAGGACAGGGGGATATGAGGAGACCCAGTACTTC; CDR3 protein: CASSLVRIRTGGYEETQYF
J gene: TRBJ2-1; clone size: NA; D gene: TRBD2; V gene: TRBV29-1; CDR3 DNA: TGCAGCGTGGCGGGGGGACTTAACTCCTACAATGAGCAGTTCTTC; CDR3 protein: CSVAGGLNSYNEQFF
J gene: TRBJ2-2; clone size: NA; D gene: TRBD1; V gene: TRBV28; CDR3 DNA: TGTGCCAGCAGACTGGACAGGGGTAACACCGGGGAGCTGTTTTTT; CDR3 protein: CASRLDRGNTGELFF
J gene: TRBJ2-7; clone size: NA; D gene: NA; V gene: TRBV27; CDR3 DNA: TGTGCCAGCAGTGGGGGGACGGGCGAGCAGTACTTC; CDR3 protein: CASSGGTGEQYF
J gene: TRBJ1-5; clone size: NA; D gene: TRBD1; V gene: TRBV27; CDR3 DNA: TGTGCCAGCAGTCCAAGACCTCGGGGGACAGGGAGTCAGCCCCAGCATTTT; CDR3 protein: CASSPRPRGTGSQPQHF
J gene: TRBJ1-2; clone size: NA; D gene: NA; V gene: TRBV25-1; CDR3 DNA: TGTGCCAGCAGTGATAGCCAGGGCTATGGCTACACCTTC; CDR3 protein: CASSDSQGYGYTF
J gene: TRBJ2-2; clone size: NA; D gene: TRBD1; V gene: TRBV29-1; CDR3 DNA: TGCAGCGTCAAGAACACAGGGGACAACACCGGGGAGCTGTTTTTT; CDR3 protein: CSVKNTGDNTGELFF
J gene: TRBJ1-4; clone size: NA; D gene: NA; V gene: TRBV5-1; CDR3 DNA: TGCGCCAGCAGCTTGGGACAGCGCGCAACTAATGAAAAACTGTTTTTT; CDR3 protein: CASSLGQRATNEKLFF
J gene: TRBJ1-5; clone size: NA; D gene: NA; V gene: TRBV2; CDR3 DNA: TGTGCCAGCAGTGAACAGGGGTCTCATAGCAATCAGCCCCAGCATTTT; CDR3 protein: CASSEQGSHSNQPQHF
J gene: TRBJ2-7; clone size: NA; D gene: TRBD1; V gene: TRBV11-2; CDR3 DNA: TGTGCCAGCAGCTTAACAGGGGCGACCTACGAGCAGTACTTC; CDR3 protein: CASSLTGATYEQYF
J gene: TRBJ2-3; clone size: NA; D gene: TRBD1; V gene: TRBV4-2; CDR3 DNA: TGTGCCAGCAGCCAAGAAGACGGGACAGGTCCCCCAGATACGCAGTATTTT; CDR3 protein: CASSQEDGTGPPDTQYF
J gene: TRBJ2-3; clone size: NA; D gene: NA; V gene: TRBV5-1; CDR3 DNA: TGCGCCAGCAGCTTGGATTTGAGGGTCGGCGGGACCACAGATACGCGGTATTTT; CDR3 protein: CASSLDLRVGGTTDTRYF